This TCR beta chain was found in a study of CD8 T cells in Susac syndrome. Random hexamers were used to reverse transcribe about 0.45 to 1 ug of RNA. The CDR3 of TCR beta was amplified by immunoSEQ multiplex PCR across 54 Vbeta and 13 Jbeta. TCRdb analysed the immunoSEQ multiplex PCR reads with MiXCR anew, one entry per CDR3 protein. Of approximately 200,000 distinct CDR3 sequences listed, approximately 90% are singletons. This clonotype was recorded only once. The CDR3 sequence is 14 residues long. The V gene end was trimmed by 4 bases and the J gene end by 6 bases; junction bases not matched to a gene: 3.

The gene calls are TRBV12-3 or TRBV12-4 and TRBJ1-5; 10 positions match TRBD1. The TCR was taken from a human donor with multiple sclerosis. Sequencing was performed on CD8+ T cells from PBMCs. The CDR3 loop is CASSSRTGGQPQHF. CDR3 coding DNA: TGTGCCAGCAGTTCACGGACAGGGGGTCAGCCCCAGCATTTT.